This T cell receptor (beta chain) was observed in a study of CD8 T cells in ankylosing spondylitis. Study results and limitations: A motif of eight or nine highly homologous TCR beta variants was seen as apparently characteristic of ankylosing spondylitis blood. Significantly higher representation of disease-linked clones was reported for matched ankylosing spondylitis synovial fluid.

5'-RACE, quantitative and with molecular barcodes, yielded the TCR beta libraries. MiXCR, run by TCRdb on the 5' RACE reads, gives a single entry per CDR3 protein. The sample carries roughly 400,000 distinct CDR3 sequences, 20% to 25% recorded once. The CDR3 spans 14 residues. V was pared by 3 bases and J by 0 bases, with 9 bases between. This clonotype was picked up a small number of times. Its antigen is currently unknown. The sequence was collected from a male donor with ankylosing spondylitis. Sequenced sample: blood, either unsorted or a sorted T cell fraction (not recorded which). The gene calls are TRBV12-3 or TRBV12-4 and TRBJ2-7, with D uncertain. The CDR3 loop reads CASSLKGHSYEQYF. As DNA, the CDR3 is TGTGCCAGCAGTTTGAAAGGGCACTCCTACGAGCAGTACTTC.